Following are 17 T cell receptor delta chains from one sample sequenced in a study of γδ T cells in repeated Plasmodium falciparum infection (dated by TCRdb to the early 2020s). Vgamma9/Vdelta2+ and Vdelta2-negative gammadelta T cell populations were flow-sorted from peripheral blood mononuclear cells for bulk TCR repertoire analysis. The library was made by multiplex PCR. The instrument given in TCRdb is Illumina MiSeq. TCRdb recomputed clones from the public reads with CATT; identical DNA rows were then combined. This sample is represented by some 100,000 delta-chain clones; approximately 1.5% of them were singletons. The top ten clonotypes cover over 8% of the sample. Material: gamma-delta T cells from blood. The receptor set was obtained from a pool of human donors (malaria-infected and uninfected, not separated).

As to this clone: TCRdb attributes to this sequence the protein of a much larger clone, which differs from the DNA translation at residue 12; a read error is likely, and the protein displayed is translated from the DNA. J is TRDJ1 and V is TRDV1, with D tentatively TRDD2 or TRDD3 (6 bases each). TCRdb records no J gene; here it was assigned by comparing the DNA to germline. CDR1 TSWWSYY and CDR2 QGS come from the germline V gene. Trimming took 0 bases from V and 0 from J, leaving 35 bases between them. The CDR3 covers 24 residues. The CDR3 DNA follows: TGTGCTCTTGGGGAACTCGGTTTCTTACTTCCTGGACGATTCCTGGGGCGAAACACCGATAAACTCATCTTT. Translation gives CALGELGFLLPGRFLGRNTDKLIF.

This clone occurred a few times. The TCRdb protein, from a much larger clone, departs from this DNA's translation at residue 5, likely by read error; the protein shown derives from the DNA. The rearrangement uses TRDV1 and TRDJ1, with a weak D call TRDD3 (7 bases). TCRdb lists no J gene, so it was determined here by aligning the DNA to germline. CDR3 length: 21 amino acids. The germline V and J ends were trimmed by 4 bases and 0 bases, with 30 bases remaining between them. Germline CDR1 reads TSWWSYY; CDR2 reads QGS. The CDR3 sequence is CALGALCSYNLWGFYTDKLIF. CDR3 nucleotide sequence: TGTGCTCTTGGGGCACTTTGCTCCTACAATCTCTGGGGGTTCTACACCGATAAACTCATCTTT.

Concerning this clone: TCRdb's entry gives the protein of a much larger clone, which mismatches this DNA's translation at residue 12, likely from a read error; the protein reported here is translated from the DNA. The genes are TRDV2 and TRDJ1; 9 bases fit TRDD3. The J gene was missing in TCRdb and was found by matching the end of the DNA to germline. CDR1 and CDR2 (germline): GEAIGNYY, EKD. The trim removed 1 base at V and 2 bases at J, leaving 22 bases unmatched. CDR3 length equals 21 residues. The CDR3 reads CACDTLLGDNRSKWGTDKLIF. Here the CDR3 DNA reads TGTGCCTGTGACACTCTACTGGGGGACAACCGGTCCAAGTGGGGGACCGATAAACTCATCTTT.

This clone has just a few counts. For this DNA, TCRdb reports the protein of a much larger clone, which diverges at residue 13, most likely from a read error; the protein presented here is translated directly from the DNA. J is TRDJ1 and V is TRDV2, with TRDD3 matching 10 bases. TCRdb carries no J gene annotation; the J gene was assigned here by matching the DNA with germline. The CDR3 has 19 amino acids. V was clipped by 6 bases and J by 1 base; unmatched bases: 19. The germline V gene encodes CDR1 GEAIGNYY and CDR2 EKD. CDR3 residues: CACREIGGYPLLGTDKLIF. The CDR3 DNA follows: TGTGCCTGTAGAGAAATTGGGGGATACCCACTATTGGGCACCGATAAACTCATCTTT.

This clone showed up many times. The protein recorded in TCRdb matches a much larger clone and deviates from this DNA's translation at residue 13, suggesting a read error; the protein here is obtained by translating the DNA. The chain carries TRDV1 and TRDJ1, with TRDD3 matching over 8 bases. CDR1 TSWWSYY and CDR2 QGS come from the germline V gene. This CDR3 is built from 17 residues. The CDR3 DNA follows: TGTGCTCTTAAGAAAGGTAGCTGGGGGAAGTACACCTATAAACTCATCTTT. It yields the protein CALKKGSWGKYTYKLIF.

By its share, this clone is medium-sized. Other nucleotide sequences in the sample specify the same CDR3. The V call is TRDV1, the J call TRDJ1; TRDD3 matches at 7 bases. The CDR3 extends over 23 amino acids. J was trimmed by 2 bases and V by 1 base; bases with no gene match: 28. Germline V lookup: CDR1 TSWWSYY, CDR2 QGS. DNA of the CDR3: TGTGCTCTTGGGGAACAGTACCTAAACCTGTACTGGGGAACCAGTGGGGGGACCGATAAACTCATCTTT. Protein: CALGEQYLNLYWGTSGGTDKLIF.

As for this clone: The TCRdb protein comes from a much larger clone and disagrees with this DNA's translation at residue 16, likely due to a read error; the protein given here is derived from the DNA. This chain joins TRDV1 and TRDJ1; 13 bases align to TRDD3. As TCRdb names no J gene, one was assigned here on the basis of a DNA match to germline. Per the germline V gene, CDR1 is TSWWSYY and CDR2 is QGS. The trim removed 3 bases at V and 0 bases at J, leaving 22 bases unmatched. There are 23 residues in the CDR3. CDR3 region: CALGDPTPSRTGGYARYTDKLIF. Here the CDR3 DNA reads TGTGCTCTTGGGGACCCGACCCCATCCCGTACTGGGGGATACGCGAGGTACACCGATAAACTCATCTTT.

As regards this clone: A far bigger clonotype differs at one base, so this is likely a read error. The sample has other DNA sequences that encode this CDR3 too. This chain connects TRDV1 to TRDJ1; 12 bases are a match to TRDD3. The J gene is absent in TCRdb and was assigned here via DNA matching to germline. The CDR3 sequence is 25 residues long. In germline, CDR1 is TSWWSYY, CDR2 QGS. The CDR3 DNA sequence: TGTGCCCTTGGGGAGTTCAAGAGGGGGCCTTCCGAAAAAAACTGGGGGATACCTTCCAACAGTAAACTCATCTTT. Encoded protein: CALGEFKRGPSEKNWGIPSNSKLIF.

This clone occurred many times. TCRdb shows a much larger clone's protein in place of this DNA's translation, and the two differ at residue 13, likely through a read error; the protein shown is translated from the DNA. V usage is TRDV2 and J usage is TRDJ3, with 13 nucleotides matching TRDD3. TCRdb supplies no J gene; here it was assigned by aligning the nucleotide sequence to germline. Germline V gene sequence: CDR1 GEAIGNYY, CDR2 EKD. The CDR3 has 19 residues. The CDR3 nucleotides read TGTGCCTGTGTCCCCGTACTGGGGGATACGGGCTGGGGCACCCGACAGATGTTTTTC. Residues: CACVPVLGDTGWGTRQMFF.

About this clone itself: The amino acid sequence in TCRdb belongs to a much larger clone and departs from this DNA's translation at residue 10, likely a sequencing read error; the sequence shown is translated from the DNA. The chain links TRDV2 to TRDJ3; D perhaps matches TRDD3 (6 bases). Assignment of the J gene here rests on matching the DNA to germline, because TCRdb gives none. Germline loops: CDR1 GEAIGNYY, CDR2 EKD. The CDR3 runs 16 residues. CDR3 DNA sequence: TGTGCCTGTGACACAACCAGCTCCTGGGGCACCCGACAGATGTTTTTC. Residues: CACDTTSSWGTRQMFF.

This clone has only a few counts. The amino acid sequence in TCRdb belongs to a much larger clone and departs from this DNA's translation at residue 14, likely a sequencing read error; the sequence shown is translated from the DNA. V and J are TRDV1 and TRDJ1, with a tentative D call TRDD3 (6 bases). TCRdb supplies no J gene; here it was assigned by aligning the nucleotide sequence to germline. CDR3 length equals 21 residues. The germline gives CDR1 TSWWSYY, CDR2 QGS. V lost 5 bases to trimming and J lost 2 bases, with 33 bases between them. In nucleotides, the CDR3 is TGTGCTCTTGGGCCACCCTGGGGACGATGGGGGGGCGCGGTGGAAACCGATAAACTCATCTTT. Its translation: CALGPPWGRWGGAVETDKLIF.

This clone was found many times. TCRdb shows a much larger clone's protein in place of this DNA's translation, and the two differ at residue 13, likely through a read error; the protein shown is translated from the DNA. This chain uses TRDV2 with TRDJ1; possible D gene TRDD3, 6 bases. This CDR3 region has 15 residues. Germline values: CDR1 GEAIGNYY, CDR2 EKD. CDR3 residues: CACDPLGSGRDKPIF. CDR3 nucleotides: TGTGCCTGTGACCCCCTGGGGAGCGGACGCGATAAACCCATCTTT.

Details on this clone: TCRdb has a much larger clone's protein, which differs at residue 15 from the translation of this DNA, likely because of a read error; what is shown is the protein translated from the DNA. No J gene call was made, and the V gene is TRDV2; TRDD3 is taken as the D call from the table, unchecked against the DNA. CDR1 is GEAIGNYY, CDR2 EKD, per germline. This CDR3 is 16 amino acids long. CDR3 sequence: CACDSVLGTLNDKLTF. The CDR3 nucleotides are TGTGCCTGTGACAGCGTACTGGGGACCCTGAACGATAAACTCACCTTT.

This clone was observed a few times. TCRdb's listed protein matches a much larger clone and diverges from this DNA's translation at residue 5, likely through a read error; the protein shown comes from the DNA. The V gene was identified as TRDV1, while no J gene was called; TRDD3, the table's D call, was not compared with the DNA. From germline, CDR1 is TSWWSYY and CDR2 QGS. This CDR3 spans 17 amino acids. The chain's CDR3 is CALGGLPWGIAIAKIIF. CDR3 coding DNA: TGTGCTCTTGGGGGACTCCCGTGGGGGATAGCAATCGCCAAAATAATCTTT.

This clone was seen many times. V usage is TRDV3 and J usage is TRDJ1, with D possibly being TRDD3 (6 bases). CDR1 and CDR2 from the germline V gene are TVYSNPD and GDNSRS (reference sequence). V was clipped by 3 bases and J by 3 bases, with 23 bases between them. The CDR3 totals 16 residues. The CDR3 nucleotides read TGTGCCTTCAGGGCGGCCTCTTGGGGGGTGCCCGATAAACTCATCTTT. Its protein product is CAFRAASWGVPDKLIF.

This sequence joins TRDV1 and TRDJ1; 8 positions match TRDD3. CDR1 and CDR2 (germline): TSWWSYY, QGS. The CDR3 length is 25 residues. J lost 0 bases, V lost 0 bases, and 30 bases had no gene match. CDR3 in DNA: TGTGCTCTTGGGGAACTACTTCGGGGTTTTGAGAGACTGGGGGCGAATACAAAGTACACCGATAAACTCATCTTT. Translating gives CALGELLRGFERLGANTKYTDKLIF.

This clone has a handful of counts. This likely traces to a read error, being one base from a far larger clone. The sample has other DNA sequences that encode this CDR3 too. This chain connects TRDV2 to TRDJ3; 12 bases match TRDD3. Since TCRdb gives no J gene, matching the DNA to germline was used here to assign it. Germline CDR1 GEAIGNYY, CDR2 EKD. This CDR3 comprises 20 residues. For the CDR3, the DNA is TGTGCCTGTGACACCTATCCTGGGGGATACGCAAACTGGGACACCCGGCAGATGTTTTTC. Protein product: CACDTYPGGYANWDTRQMFF.